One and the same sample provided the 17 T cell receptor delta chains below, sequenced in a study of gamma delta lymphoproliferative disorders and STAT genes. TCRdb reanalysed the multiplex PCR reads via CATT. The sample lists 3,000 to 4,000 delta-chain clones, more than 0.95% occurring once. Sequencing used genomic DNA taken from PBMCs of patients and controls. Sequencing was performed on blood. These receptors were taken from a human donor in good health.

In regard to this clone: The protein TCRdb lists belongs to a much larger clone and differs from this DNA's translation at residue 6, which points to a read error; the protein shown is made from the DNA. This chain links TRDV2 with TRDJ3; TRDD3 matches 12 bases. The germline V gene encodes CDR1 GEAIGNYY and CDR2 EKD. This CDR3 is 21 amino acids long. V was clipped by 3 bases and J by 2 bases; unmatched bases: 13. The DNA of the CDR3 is TGTGCCTGTGACTTGGCTGAACTGGGGGATACTACGGCCTGGGACACCCGACAGATGTTTTTC. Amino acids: CACDLAELGDTTAWDTRQMFF.

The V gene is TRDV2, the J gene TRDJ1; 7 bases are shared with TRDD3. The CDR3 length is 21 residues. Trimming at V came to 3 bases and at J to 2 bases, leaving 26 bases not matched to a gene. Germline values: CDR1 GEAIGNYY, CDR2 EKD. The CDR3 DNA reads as TGTGCCTGTGACCGGCTAGGTGCACTGGGGCCCGGGCTGGGCCCAACCGATAAACTCATCTTT. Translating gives CACDRLGALGPGLGPTDKLIF.

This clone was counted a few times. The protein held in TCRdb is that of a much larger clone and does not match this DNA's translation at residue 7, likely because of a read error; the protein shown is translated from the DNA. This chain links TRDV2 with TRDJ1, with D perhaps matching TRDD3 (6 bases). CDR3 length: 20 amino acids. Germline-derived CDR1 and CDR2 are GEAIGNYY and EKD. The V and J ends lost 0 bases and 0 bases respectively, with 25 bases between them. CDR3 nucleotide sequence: TGTGCCTGTGACACCGTGAGAATGAACGCTGGGGTTCCGTACACCGATAAACTCATCTTT. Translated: CACDTVRMNAGVPYTDKLIF.

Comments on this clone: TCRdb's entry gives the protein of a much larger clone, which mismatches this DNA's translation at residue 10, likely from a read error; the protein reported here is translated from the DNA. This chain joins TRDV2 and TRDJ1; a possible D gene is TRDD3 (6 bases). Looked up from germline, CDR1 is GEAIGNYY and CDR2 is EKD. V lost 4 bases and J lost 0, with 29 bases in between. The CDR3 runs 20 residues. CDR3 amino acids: CACEALPLIHRGTYTDKLIF. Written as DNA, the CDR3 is TGTGCCTGTGAAGCCCTCCCCTTGATACATAGGGGGACCTACACCGATAAACTCATCTTT.

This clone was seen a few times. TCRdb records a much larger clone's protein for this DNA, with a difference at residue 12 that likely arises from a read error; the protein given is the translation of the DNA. The CDR3 loop reads CACDTLKVLGANDKLIF. In DNA form, the CDR3 reads TGTGCCTGTGACACCCTAAAGGTACTGGGGGCCAACGATAAACTCATCTTT. The V call is TRDV2, the J call TRDJ1, with TRDD3 identical over 8 bases. Germline CDR1 GEAIGNYY, CDR2 EKD. The CDR3 totals 17 residues. J lost 4 bases, V lost 0 bases, and 12 bases had no gene match.

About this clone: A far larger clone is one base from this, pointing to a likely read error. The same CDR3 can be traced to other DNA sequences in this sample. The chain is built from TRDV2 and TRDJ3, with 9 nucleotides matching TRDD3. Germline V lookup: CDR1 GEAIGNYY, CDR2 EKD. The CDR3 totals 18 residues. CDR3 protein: CACDTAGGSSWDTRQMFF. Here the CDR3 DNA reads TGCGCCTGTGACACCGCTGGGGGATCTTCCTGGGACACCCGACAGATGTTTTTC.

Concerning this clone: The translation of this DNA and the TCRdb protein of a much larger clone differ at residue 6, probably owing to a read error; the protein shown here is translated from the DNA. This CDR3 is CACDGTGDTPTWDTRQMFF. The CDR3 nucleotides are TGTGCCTGTGACGGCACGGGGGATACCCCAACCTGGGACACCCGACAGATGTTTTTC. V and J are TRDV2 and TRDJ3, with 9 nucleotides matching TRDD3. CDR3 size: 19 residues. The germline V gene encodes CDR1 GEAIGNYY and CDR2 EKD. Unmatched junction bases numbered 10, after V lost 3 bases and J lost 2 bases.

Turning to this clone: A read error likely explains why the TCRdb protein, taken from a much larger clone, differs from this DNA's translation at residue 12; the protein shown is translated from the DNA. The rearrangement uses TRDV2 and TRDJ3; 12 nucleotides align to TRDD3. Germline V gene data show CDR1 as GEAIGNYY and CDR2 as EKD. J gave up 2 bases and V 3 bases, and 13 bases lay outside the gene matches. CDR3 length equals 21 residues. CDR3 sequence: CACDLVELGDTPAWDTRQMFF. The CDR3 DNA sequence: TGTGCCTGTGACTTGGTTGAACTGGGGGATACTCCGGCCTGGGACACCCGACAGATGTTTTTC.

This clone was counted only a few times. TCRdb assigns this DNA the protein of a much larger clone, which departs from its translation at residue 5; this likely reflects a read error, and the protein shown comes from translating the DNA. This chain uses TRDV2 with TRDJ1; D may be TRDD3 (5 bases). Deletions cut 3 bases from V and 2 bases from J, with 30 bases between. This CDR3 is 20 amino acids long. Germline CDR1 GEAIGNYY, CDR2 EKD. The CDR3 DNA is TGTGCCTGTGACTCCGTGAGGTCAGCTGGGACCCGACGGGGGACCGATAAACTCATCTTT. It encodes CACDSVRSAGTRRGTDKLIF.

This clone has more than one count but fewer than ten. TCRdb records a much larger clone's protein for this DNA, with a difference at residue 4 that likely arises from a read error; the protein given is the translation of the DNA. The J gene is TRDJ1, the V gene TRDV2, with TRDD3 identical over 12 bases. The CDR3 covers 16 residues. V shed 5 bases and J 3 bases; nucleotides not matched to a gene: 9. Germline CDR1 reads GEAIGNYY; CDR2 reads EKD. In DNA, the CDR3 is TGTGCCTGTGGCACACCCCTGGGGGATACGCCCGATAAACTCATCTTT. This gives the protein CACGTPLGDTPDKLIF.

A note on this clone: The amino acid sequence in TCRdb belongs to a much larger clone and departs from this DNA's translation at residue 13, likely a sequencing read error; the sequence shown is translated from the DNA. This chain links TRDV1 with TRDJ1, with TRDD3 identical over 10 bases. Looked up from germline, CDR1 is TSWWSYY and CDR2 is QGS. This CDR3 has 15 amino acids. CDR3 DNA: TGTGCTCTTGGGGAACGTAGCGGGGGATACGATAAATTCATCTTT. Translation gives CALGERSGGYDKFIF.

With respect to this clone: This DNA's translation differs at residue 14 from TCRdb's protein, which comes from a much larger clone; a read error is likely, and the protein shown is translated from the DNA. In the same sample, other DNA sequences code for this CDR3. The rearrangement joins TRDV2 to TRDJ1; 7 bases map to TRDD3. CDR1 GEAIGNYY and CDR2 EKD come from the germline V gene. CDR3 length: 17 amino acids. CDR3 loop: CACDGILGKEYTDNLIF. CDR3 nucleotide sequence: TGTGCCTGTGATGGGATACTGGGGAAGGAGTACACCGATAACCTCATCTTT.

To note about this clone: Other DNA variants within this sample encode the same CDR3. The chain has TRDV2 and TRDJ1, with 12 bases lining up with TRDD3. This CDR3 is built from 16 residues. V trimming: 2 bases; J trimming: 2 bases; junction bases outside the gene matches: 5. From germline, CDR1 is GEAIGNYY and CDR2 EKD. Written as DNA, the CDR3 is TGTGCCTGTGACAGACTGGGGGATACTCGAACCGATAAACTCATCTTT. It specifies CACDRLGDTRTDKLIF.

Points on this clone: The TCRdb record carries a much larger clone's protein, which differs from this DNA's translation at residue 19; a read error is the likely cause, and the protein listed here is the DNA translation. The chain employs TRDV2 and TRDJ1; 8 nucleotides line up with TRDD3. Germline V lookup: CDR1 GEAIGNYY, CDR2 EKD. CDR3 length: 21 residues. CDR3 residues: CACDTVSTRTSRGIKTDKPIF. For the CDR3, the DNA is TGTGCCTGTGACACCGTTTCTACAAGAACCTCCCGGGGGATAAAAACCGATAAACCCATCTTT.

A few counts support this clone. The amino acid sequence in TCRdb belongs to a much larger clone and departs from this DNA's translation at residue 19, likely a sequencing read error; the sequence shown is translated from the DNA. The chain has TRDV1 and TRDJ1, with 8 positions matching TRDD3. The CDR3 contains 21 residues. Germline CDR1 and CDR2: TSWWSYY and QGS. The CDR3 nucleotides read TGTGCTCTTGGGGAACCATCCTTCCCTTCTACTGGGGGTTTGTACACCGATAAATTCATCTTT. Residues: CALGEPSFPSTGGLYTDKFIF.

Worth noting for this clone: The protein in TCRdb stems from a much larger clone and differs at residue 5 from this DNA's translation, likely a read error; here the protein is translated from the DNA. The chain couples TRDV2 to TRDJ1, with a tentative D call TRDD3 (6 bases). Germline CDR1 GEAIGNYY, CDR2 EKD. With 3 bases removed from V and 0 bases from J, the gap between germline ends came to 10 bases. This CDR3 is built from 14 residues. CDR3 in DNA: TGTGCCTGTGACCGGATACATTACACCGATAAACTCATCTTT. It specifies CACDRIHYTDKLIF.

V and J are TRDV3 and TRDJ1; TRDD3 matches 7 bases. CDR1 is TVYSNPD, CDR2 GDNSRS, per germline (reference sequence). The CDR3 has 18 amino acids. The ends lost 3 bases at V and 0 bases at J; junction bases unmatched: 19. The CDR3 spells CAFLLVGDSAPYTDKLIF. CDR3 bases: TGTGCCTTCCTACTTGTGGGGGACTCGGCCCCTTACACCGATAAACTCATCTTT. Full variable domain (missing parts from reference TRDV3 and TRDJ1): CDKVTQSSPDQTVASGSEVVLLCTYDTVYSNPDLFWYRIRPDYSFQFVFYGDNSRSEGADFTQGRFSVKHILTQKAFHLVISPVRTEDSATYYCAFLLVGDSAPYTDKLIFGKGTRVTVEP.